This T cell receptor beta chain was obtained from a study of PD-1 blockade in mismatch repair-deficient tumors. Generated by immunoSEQ multiplex PCR, the TCRdb table keeps only in-frame clones and is missing some. The repertoire includes about 130,000 clones, 88% of them detected once, and 12% sits in the top ten. All patients were mismatch repair deficient, assessed by either PCR or immunohistochemistry. Per germline, CDR1 SGHNT and CDR2 YYREEE (reference sequence). The CDR3 is 15 amino acids. Trimming shortened V by 0 bases and J by 3 bases, and 12 bases separated the two germline ends. About this clone: As yet, its antigen is unknown.

Study-level findings and limits: Tumor-resident clones, often undetectable pretreatment in blood, expanded then contracted after pembrolizumab.

This chain uses TRBV5-4 with TRBJ1-1; possible D gene TRBD1, 5 bases. This receptor was obtained from an adult with mismatch repair-deficient cancer. The sample consisted of peripheral blood, taken 70 to 72 weeks after starting pembrolizumab. The CDR3 here is CASSLGGSGYTEAFF. The CDR3 DNA is TGTGCCAGCAGCTTGGGGGGGTCAGGGTACACTGAAGCTTTCTTT.